The 8 T cell receptor beta chains given below trace back to one sample, sequenced in a study of blood T cell repertoires in COVID-19. Only in-frame clones appear in the TCRdb table, and some are missing; sequencing was by immunoSEQ multiplex PCR. The sample has about 99,000 clones; 84% are singletons. Sequenced material: peripheral blood. These receptors were obtained from a man aged 65-85 years with active or convalescent COVID-19.

This clone has a handful of counts. The rearrangement links TRBV12-3 or TRBV12-4 to TRBJ1-3; the match to TRBD1 covers 7 bases. V was clipped by 6 bases and J by 4 bases; unmatched bases: 3. There are 13 residues in the CDR3. The CDR3 sequence: CASRRDRGNTIYF. CDR3 DNA: TGTGCCAGCAGGAGGGACAGAGGAAACACCATATATTTT.

J is TRBJ1-2 and V is TRBV7-9, with 8 bases identical to TRBD1. V lost 5 bases to trimming and J lost 6 bases; unmatched junction nucleotides: 8. Germline CDR1 reads SEHNR; CDR2 reads FQNEAQ (reference sequence). The CDR3 loop spans 14 amino acids. Here the CDR3 reads CASSLDRGAHGYTF. The CDR3 DNA sequence: TGTGCCAGCAGCCTTGACAGGGGTGCCCATGGCTACACCTTC. Variable domain in full (rest from reference TRBV7-9 and TRBJ1-2): DTGVSQNPRHKITKRGQNVTFRCDPISEHNRLYWYRQTLGQGPEFLTYFQNEAQLEKSRLLSDRFSAERPKGSFSTLEIQRTEQGDSAMYLCASSLDRGAHGYTFGSGTRLTVV.

The V gene is TRBV28, the J gene TRBJ1-2; D is undetermined. The CDR3 extends over 14 amino acids. Germline V lookup: CDR1 MDHEN, CDR2 SYDVKM. Trimming removed 3 bases at V and 8 bases at J, with 16 bases between. The CDR3 DNA reads as TGTGCCAGCAGTTTCAGGACTGGAATCGGAGGCTACACCTTC. Encoded protein: CASSFRTGIGGYTF.

The chain carries TRBV3-1 (or the pseudogene TRBV3-2) and TRBJ2-5; D is possibly TRBD1 (6 bases). In germline, CDR1 is LGHDT, CDR2 YNNKEL (reference sequence). Trimming took off 2 bases at V and 5 bases at J, with 12 bases between the two ends. The CDR3 is made up of 14 amino acids. CDR3 DNA: TGTGCCAGCAGCCAAACAGGGTTGAGGGAGACCCAGTACTTC. It is translated as CASSQTGLRETQYF.

This chain uses TRBV12-3 or TRBV12-4 with TRBJ1-1; TRBD1 might be the D (5 bases). This CDR3 has 13 residues. The V end lost 5 bases, the J end lost 1 base, and 8 bases lay between the germline ends. The CDR3 reads CASSPTANTEAFF. The CDR3 region has the DNA TGTGCCAGCAGTCCGACAGCGAACACTGAAGCTTTCTTT.

Only one count was recorded for this clone. The rearrangement uses TRBV7-6 and TRBJ2-1; 9 nucleotides agree with TRBD2. Per the germline V gene, CDR1 is SGHVS and CDR2 is FNYEAQ. The CDR3 runs to 15 residues. The ends lost 2 bases at V and 5 bases at J; junction bases unmatched: 4. Written as DNA, the CDR3 is TGTGCCAGCAGCTTATTAGCGGGGGCACACAATGAGCAGTTCTTC. This translates into CASSLLAGAHNEQFF.

The rearrangement joins TRBV18 to TRBJ2-1; 7 bases fit TRBD1. The CDR3 consists of 13 residues. Losses at the gene ends were 5 bases for V and 7 bases for J; bases not matched to a gene: 5. CDR1 KGHSH and CDR2 LQKENI come from the germline V gene. CDR3 coding DNA: TGTGCCAGCTCAACGGGGACAGCAAATGAGCAGTTCTTC. This codes for CASSTGTANEQFF.

The chain combines TRBV6-6 with TRBJ2-3; D is ambiguous. The CDR3 is 11 residues long. CDR1 and CDR2 (germline): MNHNY, SVGAGI (reference sequence). V lost 5 bases and J lost 7, with 7 bases in between. CDR3 in DNA: TGTGCCAGCAGTGAGCCCCATACGCAGTATTTT. It codes for CASSEPHTQYF.